One sample yielded the 31 T cell receptor beta chains listed below, sequenced in a study of blood T cell repertoires in COVID-19. TCRdb's copy holds only in-frame clones and misses some; the assay was immunoSEQ multiplex PCR. The sample lists over 60,000 clones; 82% were seen once. Sequenced: peripheral blood. The receptors were sampled from a woman older than 75 with acute or convalescent COVID-19.

The V call is TRBV5-1, the J call TRBJ2-3; 9 bases fit TRBD2. Unmatched junction bases numbered 10, after V lost 4 bases and J lost 4 bases. Germline V gene data show CDR1 as SGHRS and CDR2 as YFSETQ. This CDR3 is 16 amino acids long. This CDR3 reads CASSLNPSGTPDTQYF. In DNA, the CDR3 is TGCGCCAGCAGCCTTAACCCTAGCGGGACGCCAGATACGCAGTATTTT.

The chain links TRBV6-5 to TRBJ2-7; D perhaps matches TRBD2 (6 bases). The CDR3 is 15 amino acids. V was shortened by 4 bases and J by 4 bases, with 17 bases between the two germline ends. The germline V gene encodes CDR1 MNHEY and CDR2 SVGAGI. The CDR3 here is CASSLLRDWRYEQYF. CDR3 sequence (DNA): TGTGCCAGCAGTTTACTCCGGGACTGGCGGTACGAGCAGTACTTC.

This clone was counted a single time. V gene TRBV5-5 combines with J gene TRBJ2-7; maybe TRBD2 (6 bases). CDR1 and CDR2 from the germline V gene are SGHKS and YYEKEE (reference sequence). The CDR3 totals 14 residues. Trimming removed 0 bases at V and 5 bases at J, with 12 bases between. CDR3 in amino acids: CASSLGGTLNEQYF. In nucleotides, the CDR3 is TGTGCCAGCAGCTTGGGCGGGACCCTCAACGAGCAGTACTTC.

The V call is TRBV6-6, the J call TRBJ1-4; D is ambiguous. The CDR3 covers 15 residues. Trimming took 5 bases from V and 0 from J, leaving 10 bases between them. Germline V gene lookup returns CDR1 MNHNY and CDR2 SVGAGI (reference sequence). The CDR3 DNA reads as TGTGCCAGCAGTCTGACACCCACAACTAATGAAAAACTGTTTTTT. Protein product: CASSLTPTTNEKLFF.

J is TRBJ1-1 and V is TRBV19; 11 bases are shared with TRBD1. Losses at the gene ends were 4 bases for V and 10 bases for J; bases not matched to a gene: 14. Per germline, CDR1 LNHDA and CDR2 SQIVND (reference sequence). The CDR3 runs to 16 residues. In DNA form, the CDR3 reads TGTGCCAGTAGTACCCTATACCGGGACAGGGGGGAACGAGCTTTCTTT. It codes for CASSTLYRDRGERAFF.

V usage is TRBV7-6 and J usage is TRBJ2-2; maybe TRBD1 (5 bases). V was pared by 5 bases and J by 5 bases, with 18 bases between. Germline assignment: CDR1 SGHVS and CDR2 FNYEAQ. This CDR3 region has 16 residues. Here the CDR3 reads CASSPFVGAGTGELFF. The CDR3 nucleotides read TGTGCCAGCAGCCCCTTTGTTGGAGCAGGGACCGGGGAGCTGTTTTTT.

This chain links TRBV19 with TRBJ2-7; tentative D call: TRBD1 (6 bases). The CDR3 consists of 15 residues. V was pared by 4 bases and J by 0 bases, with 13 bases between. Germline CDR1 LNHDA, CDR2 SQIVND (reference sequence). The CDR3 nucleotides read TGTGCCAGTAGTAGACACAGGGCGAGCTCCTACGAGCAGTACTTC. The encoded protein is CASSRHRASSYEQYF.

This rearrangement joins TRBV5-4 to TRBJ1-1; weak D call: TRBD1 (5 bases). This CDR3 has 14 amino acids. Germline V lookup: CDR1 SGHNT, CDR2 YYREEE (reference sequence). Trimming removed 3 bases at V and 6 bases at J, with 15 bases between. CDR3 sequence: CASSSLGPGAEAFF. As DNA, the CDR3 is TGTGCCAGCAGCTCTTTAGGCCCGGGGGCTGAAGCTTTCTTT.

A few counts support this clone. The rearrangement uses TRBV11-2 and TRBJ2-7, with D tentatively TRBD2 (5 bases). Trimming left V 0 bases short and J 0 bases short, with 6 bases between. The germline V gene has CDR1 SGHAT and CDR2 FQNNGV. CDR3 length: 14 residues. Here the CDR3 reads CASSLDRGSYEQYF. DNA for the CDR3: TGTGCCAGCAGCTTAGACCGGGGCTCCTACGAGCAGTACTTC.

In this sample, this clone turned up a few times. The chain joins TRBV5-6 to TRBJ2-7, with D uncertain. The CDR3 has 12 residues. In germline, CDR1 is SGHDT, CDR2 YYEEEE. V was clipped by 0 bases and J by 3 bases, with 4 bases between them. In DNA, the CDR3 is TGTGCCAGCAGCTTGGACGGCTACGAGCAGTACTTC. Encoded protein: CASSLDGYEQYF.

V and J are TRBV28 and TRBJ2-5; TRBD1 aligns across 9 bases. Germline loops: CDR1 MDHEN, CDR2 SYDVKM. V lost 6 bases to trimming and J lost 3 bases; unmatched junction nucleotides: 8. CDR3 size: 15 residues. The CDR3 spells CASRPPGQGKETQYF. The DNA of the CDR3 is TGTGCCAGCAGGCCTCCGGGACAGGGAAAAGAGACCCAGTACTTC.

The count of this clone is one. The V and J genes are TRBV27 and TRBJ2-7, with D possibly being TRBD2 (7 bases). CDR3 length: 15 residues. Trimming pared 2 bases from V and 0 bases from J, leaving 11 bases between. Germline V gene data show CDR1 as MNHEY and CDR2 as SMNVEV (reference sequence). The CDR3 region is CASSLEGGRSYEQYF. CDR3 in DNA: TGTGCCAGCAGTTTAGAGGGGGGGCGCTCCTACGAGCAGTACTTC.

J is TRBJ2-1 and V is TRBV19; the match to TRBD2 covers 9 bases. The CDR3 consists of 18 residues. Unmatched junction bases numbered 7, after V lost 1 base and J lost 0 bases. Germline CDR1 LNHDA, CDR2 SQIVND (reference sequence). The CDR3 nucleotides are TGTGCCAGTAGTATAGCGGCTAGCGGGATGAGCTCCTACAATGAGCAGTTCTTC. Protein sequence: CASSIAASGMSSYNEQFF.

This rearrangement joins TRBV7-9 to TRBJ2-5, with D tentatively TRBD1 (7 bases). Trimming shortened V by 5 bases and J by 5 bases, and 18 bases separated the two germline ends. Germline assignment: CDR1 SEHNR and CDR2 FQNEAQ (reference sequence). CDR3 length: 15 amino acids. CDR3 in DNA: TGTGCCAGCAGCCCAGCGGGTCCAGGGGGGGAGACCCAGTACTTC. Translated: CASSPAGPGGETQYF.

The sample holds one count of this clone. J is TRBJ2-2 and V is TRBV9; maybe TRBD1 (6 bases). Germline values: CDR1 SGDLS, CDR2 YYNGEE. The CDR3 consists of 14 residues. V lost 4 bases, J lost 5 bases, and 12 bases lay in between. The CDR3 DNA sequence: TGTGCCAGCAGCAGCTACAGGGCGACCGGGGAGCTGTTTTTT. Translating gives CASSSYRATGELFF.

The chain carries TRBV24-1 and TRBJ1-1, with D maybe TRBD1 (6 bases). Trimming stripped 4 bases from V and 3 bases from J, with 8 bases between. The V gene's germline CDR1 is KGHDR and CDR2 SFDVKD. The CDR3 has 13 residues. Here the CDR3 reads CATSERGYTEAFF. The CDR3 region has the DNA TGTGCCACCAGTGAGAGGGGGTACACTGAAGCTTTCTTT.

This chain joins TRBV28 and TRBJ2-5, with D possibly being TRBD2 (5 bases). With 7 bases removed from V and 5 bases from J, the gap between germline ends came to 11 bases. CDR1 and CDR2 from the germline V gene are MDHEN and SYDVKM. CDR3 length: 12 residues. The CDR3 bases are TGTGCCAGCACTCAACGGAGGGAGACCCAGTACTTC. Amino acid sequence: CASTQRRETQYF. Full variable domain (rest looked up from reference TRBV28 and TRBJ2-5): DVKVTQSSRYLVKRTGEKVFLECVQDMDHENMFWYRQDPGLGLRLIYFSYDVKMKEKGDIPEGYSVSREKKERFSLILESASTNQTSMYLCASTQRRETQYFGPGTRLLVL.

The chain is built from TRBV19 and TRBJ1-1; 11 nucleotides agree with TRBD1. This CDR3 is built from 16 residues. V trimming: 10 bases; J trimming: 4 bases; junction bases outside the gene matches: 14. The germline gives CDR1 LNHDA, CDR2 SQIVND (reference sequence). CDR3 in amino acids: CAIRPGTGGWGTEAFF. The CDR3 DNA reads TGTGCCATCAGACCCGGGACAGGGGGTTGGGGCACTGAAGCTTTCTTT.

The rearrangement links TRBV25-1 to TRBJ1-2; D unresolved. The CDR3 is made up of 12 amino acids. Germline V gives CDR1 MGHDK, CDR2 SYGVNS. Trimming removed 6 bases from V and 8 bases from J, with 13 bases in between. The CDR3 region has the DNA TGTGCCAGCAGCTATACGGGGTACGGCTACACCTTC. Its translation: CASSYTGYGYTF.

The chain employs TRBV25-1 and TRBJ1-2, with D tentatively TRBD1 (5 bases). CDR1 and CDR2 (germline): MGHDK, SYGVNS. The V and J ends lost 6 bases and 9 bases respectively, with 14 bases between them. The CDR3 is 12 residues long. CDR3 protein: CASSPTGGSYTF. The CDR3 DNA is TGTGCCAGCAGCCCTACTGGGGGGAGCTACACCTTC.

This chain joins TRBV28 and TRBJ1-6; D is ambiguous. The V gene lost 4 bases and the J gene lost 7 bases, with 5 bases spanning the gap. The CDR3 contains 12 residues. The germline gives CDR1 MDHEN, CDR2 SYDVKM. CDR3 nucleotides: TGTGCCAGCAGTTCCCCGAATTCACCCCTCCACTTT. Translation gives CASSSPNSPLHF.

This clone was detected once. The genes are TRBV18 and TRBJ2-1; TRBD1 aligns across 8 bases. Per germline, CDR1 KGHSH and CDR2 LQKENI. CDR3 length: 12 amino acids. V lost 4 bases and J lost 15; bases outside the gene matches: 8. The CDR3 sequence: CASSLLQGELFF. In nucleotides, the CDR3 is TGTGCCAGCTCACTTCTACAGGGGGAGTTGTTCTTC.

The rearrangement joins TRBV14 to TRBJ1-2; D is perhaps TRBD1 (5 bases). The CDR3 is made up of 15 amino acids. Trimming left V 3 bases short and J 2 bases short, with 13 bases between. Germline lookup yields CDR1 SGHDN and CDR2 FVKESK. CDR3 nucleotide sequence: TGTGCCAGCAGCCAGGCACTCGGGGGAAACTATGGCTACACCTTC. This translates into CASSQALGGNYGYTF.

The chain employs TRBV9 and TRBJ1-2; the D gene is possibly TRBD1 (5 bases). The CDR3 totals 15 residues. Germline values: CDR1 SGDLS, CDR2 YYNGEE. V lost 4 bases and J lost 4, with 17 bases in between. The CDR3 DNA sequence: TGTGCCAGCAGCCTGGGGGGGAGCGGTTCCTATGGCTACACCTTC. Protein sequence: CASSLGGSGSYGYTF.

The V call is TRBV7-2, the J call TRBJ2-3; D gene unclear. Germline loops: CDR1 SGHTA, CDR2 FQGNSA. This CDR3 is built from 16 residues. Trimming took 3 bases from V and 3 from J, leaving 16 bases between them. In DNA form, the CDR3 reads TGTGCCAGCAGCTTTGAAATAACGGTTCTAACAGATACGCAGTATTTT. Encoded protein: CASSFEITVLTDTQYF.

This clone was found many times. The V gene is TRBV7-2, the J gene TRBJ2-1, with 8 bases that match TRBD2. CDR3 size: 15 residues. Germline CDR1 is SGHTA and CDR2 is FQGNSA. Trimming removed 5 bases from V and 6 bases from J; junction bases left unmatched: 9. The DNA of the CDR3 is TGTGCCAGCAGCCAGAGCGGGAGAGGGCCCAATGAGCAGTTCTTC. This codes for CASSQSGRGPNEQFF. The variable domain in full, completed from reference TRBV7-2 and TRBJ2-1, reads GAGVSQSPSNKVTEKGKDVELRCDPISGHTALYWYRQSLGQGLEFLIYFQGNSAPDKSGLPSDRFSAERTGGSVSTLTIQRTQQEDSAVYLCASSQSGRGPNEQFFGPGTRLTVL.

This clone turned up a few times. The chain uses TRBV7-9 and TRBJ2-1; D is possibly TRBD1 (5 bases). The V gene's germline CDR1 is SEHNR and CDR2 FQNEAQ (reference sequence). This CDR3 is built from 14 residues. Between the trimmed V and J ends, which lost 5 bases and 0 bases, there was a span of 8 bases. Here the CDR3 reads CASSLDSSYNEQFF. The CDR3 DNA is TGTGCCAGCAGCCTCGACAGCTCCTACAATGAGCAGTTCTTC.

The chain couples TRBV28 to TRBJ1-5, with 7 bases matching TRBD1. CDR1 is MDHEN, CDR2 SYDVKM, per germline. The CDR3 runs 15 residues. The ends lost 2 bases at V and 6 bases at J; junction bases unmatched: 7. CDR3 nucleotides: TGTGCCAGCAGTTTAAGGGGGCGCGTATTTCAGCCCCAGCATTTT. This encodes CASSLRGRVFQPQHF.

Turning to this clone: Other nucleotide sequences in the sample specify the same CDR3. The genes are TRBV4-1 and TRBJ2-7; 7 bases line up with TRBD2. V lost 3 bases to trimming and J lost 0 bases; unmatched junction nucleotides: 2. From germline, CDR1 is MGHRA and CDR2 YSYEKL. The CDR3 length is 14 residues. Here the CDR3 DNA reads TGCGCCAGCAGCCAGTGGGACTACTCCTACGAGCAGTACTTC. This codes for CASSQWDYSYEQYF.

The V gene is TRBV5-4, the J gene TRBJ2-7; no reliable D call. In germline, CDR1 is SGHNT, CDR2 YYREEE (reference sequence). V was shortened by 3 bases and J by 0 bases, with 4 bases between the two germline ends. The CDR3 length is 12 residues. Here the CDR3 reads CASSSSSYEQYF. For the CDR3, the DNA is TGTGCCAGCAGCTCATCCTCCTACGAGCAGTACTTC.

Only a few counts were recorded for this clone. V is TRBV4-2 and J is TRBJ2-3; TRBD2 aligns across 10 bases. Trimming took 0 bases from V and 5 from J; bases not matched to a gene: 2. CDR1 LGHNA and CDR2 YNFKEQ come from the germline V gene. This CDR3 region has 15 residues. CDR3: CASSQDRLAGDTQYF. CDR3 nucleotides: TGTGCCAGCAGCCAAGATCGACTAGCGGGAGATACGCAGTATTTT.